These 7 T cell receptor beta chains came from one sample sequenced in a study of blood T cell repertoires in COVID-19. Only in-frame clones appear in the TCRdb table, and some are missing; sequencing was by immunoSEQ multiplex PCR. The sample carries approximately 200,000 clones, under 85% recorded once. The sequencing sample was made of peripheral blood. The origin of the receptors is a man in his fifties or sixties with active or convalescent COVID-19.

The genes are TRBV6-2 or TRBV6-3 and TRBJ2-1; D is ambiguous. The CDR3 totals 13 residues. Trimming shortened V by 2 bases and J by 5 bases, and 7 bases separated the two germline ends. The germline gives CDR1 MNHEY, CDR2 SVGEGT. The CDR3 coding sequence is TGTGCCAGCAGTTACAACCCGGACAATGAGCAGTTCTTC. Translating it yields CASSYNPDNEQFF.

The V and J genes are TRBV5-1 and TRBJ2-3; 10 bases agree with TRBD2. Germline CDR1 SGHRS, CDR2 YFSETQ. The CDR3 spans 18 residues. J lost 1 base, V lost 0 bases, and 8 bases had no gene match. The CDR3 coding sequence is TGCGCCAGCAGCTTGGAAGCGGGAGGGCCGGGGGGCACAGATACGCAGTATTTT. It is translated as CASSLEAGGPGGTDTQYF.

The chain couples TRBV7-6 to TRBJ2-1, with TRBD2 matching over 8 bases. The germline V gene has CDR1 SGHVS and CDR2 FNYEAQ. V trimming: 1 base; J trimming: 10 bases; junction bases outside the gene matches: 6. The CDR3 spans 14 residues. CDR3 amino acids: CASSLEGRTSEQFF. CDR3 in DNA: TGTGCCAGCAGCTTAGAGGGACGGACTAGCGAGCAGTTCTTC. Combining the CDR3 with reference TRBV7-6 and TRBJ2-1 gives the whole variable domain GAGVSQSPRYKVTKRGQDVALRCDPISGHVSLYWYRQALGQGPEFLTYFNYEAQQDKSGLPNDRFSAERPEGSISTLTIQRTEQRDSAMYRCASSLEGRTSEQFFGPGTRLTVL.

V is TRBV19 and J is TRBJ1-1; 8 bases align to TRBD1. CDR1 and CDR2 from the germline V gene are LNHDA and SQIVND (reference sequence). CDR3 length: 11 amino acids. V lost 5 bases and J lost 12; bases outside the gene matches: 5. The CDR3 protein is CASSPDRVPFF. For the CDR3, the DNA is TGTGCCAGTAGTCCGGACAGGGTGCCTTTCTTT. Supplemented by reference TRBV19 and TRBJ1-1, the full variable domain reads DGGITQSPKYLFRKEGQNVTLSCEQNLNHDAMYWYRQDPGQGLRLIYYSQIVNDFQKGDIAEGYSVSREKKESFPLTVTSAQKNPTAFYLCASSPDRVPFFGQGTRLTVV.

Note on this clone: The junction does not match germline at one end; this may be a read error. In the same sample, other DNA sequences code for this CDR3. The chain couples TRBV7-3 to TRBJ2-7; perhaps TRBD1 as D (6 bases). Germline CDR1 is SGHTA and CDR2 is FQGTGA. The CDR3 length is 12 residues. The CDR3 sequence: CASSLDRTEQYF. CDR3 sequence (DNA): TGCGCCAGCAGCTTGGACAGAACCGAGCAGTACTTC.

V gene TRBV29-1 combines with J gene TRBJ2-7; TRBD2 matches 7 bases. Losses at the gene ends were 7 bases for V and 1 base for J; bases not matched to a gene: 10. This CDR3 region has 14 residues. The germline V gene has CDR1 SQVTM and CDR2 ANQGSEA. This chain's CDR3 is CSAVAGGGSYEQYF. The CDR3 coding sequence is TGCAGCGCCGTAGCGGGCGGGGGTTCCTACGAGCAGTACTTC.

The chain joins TRBV4-3 to TRBJ2-1, with 9 bases aligning to TRBD2. The ends lost 0 bases at V and 5 bases at J; junction bases unmatched: 8. The CDR3 consists of 17 residues. Germline V lookup: CDR1 LGHNA, CDR2 YSLEER. Here the CDR3 DNA reads TGCGCCAGCAGCCAAGACGAGGCGGGAGGGCCTGACAATGAGCAGTTCTTC. It translates to CASSQDEAGGPDNEQFF.